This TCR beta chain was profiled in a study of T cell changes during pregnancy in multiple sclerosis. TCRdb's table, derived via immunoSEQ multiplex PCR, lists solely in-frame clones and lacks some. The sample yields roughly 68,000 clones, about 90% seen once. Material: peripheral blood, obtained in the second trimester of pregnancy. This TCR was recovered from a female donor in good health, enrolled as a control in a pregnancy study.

CDR3 amino acids: CASSRNWGLTNYEQYF. CDR3 DNA: TGTGCCAGCAGCCGAAATTGGGGACTCACTAACTACGAGCAGTACTTC. The chain couples TRBV11-3 to TRBJ2-7, with TRBD2 as a possible D gene (6 bases). CDR3 size: 16 residues. Trimming removed 5 bases at V and 3 bases at J, with 20 bases between. Germline V lookup: CDR1 SGHNT, CDR2 YENEEA.